These T cell receptor beta chains were read from a single sample in a study of T cells in Graves' hyperthyroidism and ophthalmopathy. TCRdb passed the multiplex PCR reads through MiXCR, listing each CDR3 protein once. The data contain about 510,000 distinct CDR3 sequences, about 15% of them singletons. Input material: blood. Receptors originate from a woman aged 40 to 55 with Graves' hyperthyroidism. Both conserved end residues are part of each CDR3. D genes are given only for firm matches. Expanded clones are given a class, and other clones once, few, many or no size at all.

D | size | J | V | CDR3 | DNA
TRBD1 | many | TRBJ1-1 | TRBV20-1 | CSARQGGTEAFF | TGCAGTGCCAGACAGGGCGGAACTGAAGCTTTCTTT
NA | many | TRBJ2-7 | TRBV28 | CASSGEGREQYF | TGTGCCAGCTCAGGAGAGGGGAGGGAGCAGTACTTC
NA | few | TRBJ2-7 | TRBV10-3 | CAILGDSLDEQYF | TGTGCCATCCTCGGGGACTCTCTGGACGAGCAGTACTTC
TRBD1 | many | TRBJ1-3 | TRBV11-3 | CASSFSGGDGNTIYF | TGTGCCAGCAGCTTTTCAGGGGGCGATGGAAACACCATATATTTT
NA | NA | TRBJ2-7 | TRBV7-9 | CASSGTRYEQYF | TGTGCCAGCAGCGGGACACGTTACGAGCAGTACTTC
TRBD2 | few | TRBJ2-1 | TRBV13 | CASSLVIAGEDGYNEQFF | TGTGCCAGCAGCTTAGTTATAGCGGGAGAGGATGGCTACAATGAGCAGTTCTTC
NA | many | TRBJ2-5 | TRBV11-3 | CASSLALGETQYF | TGTGCCAGCAGCTTAGCCCTAGGGGAGACCCAGTACTTC
NA | many | TRBJ2-3 | TRBV2 | CASSDWDTQYF | TGTGCCAGCAGTGACTGGGATACGCAGTATTTT
TRBD1 | many | TRBJ1-1 | TRBV6-1 | CASSGTGATEAFF | TGTGCCAGCTCCGGGACAGGGGCCACTGAAGCTTTCTTT
NA | many | TRBJ2-1 | TRBV27 | CASSFGGVANEQFF | TGTGCCAGCAGTTTTGGCGGAGTGGCCAATGAGCAGTTCTTC
TRBD1 | few | TRBJ1-3 | TRBV10-3 | CAIGGQGESGNTIYF | TGTGCCATCGGGGGACAGGGGGAAAGTGGAAACACCATATATTTT
NA | NA | TRBJ2-2 | TRBV29-1 | CSVVQRSGGELFF | TGCAGCGTTGTTCAGAGGAGCGGCGGGGAGCTGTTTTTT
TRBD1 | many | TRBJ1-5 | TRBV6-1 | CASSDRGDQPQHF | TGTGCCAGCAGCGACAGGGGTGATCAGCCCCAGCATTTT
NA | many | TRBJ2-3 | TRBV10-3 | CAISPGGGYTDTQYF | TGTGCCATCAGTCCCGGTGGAGGGTATACAGATACGCAGTATTTT
NA | few | TRBJ2-5 | TRBV6-9 | CASSYRQYQETQYF | TGTGCCAGCAGTTACCGGCAGTACCAAGAGACCCAGTACTTC
TRBD1 | NA | TRBJ1-1 | TRBV6-1 | CASRRRTGAQNTEAFF | TGTGCCAGCAGAAGACGGACAGGGGCCCAGAACACTGAAGCTTTCTTT
NA | NA | TRBJ2-4 | TRBV27 | CASSYSGVGAKNIQYF | TGTGCCAGCAGTTACTCGGGGGTTGGGGCCAAAAACATTCAGTACTTC
TRBD1 | many | TRBJ2-1 | TRBV2 | CASSEDRGSHNEQFF | TGTGCCAGCAGTGAAGACAGGGGCAGCCACAATGAGCAGTTCTTC
TRBD1 | NA | TRBJ1-5 | TRBV12-3/TRBV12-4 | CASRSATGTPPQPQHF | TGTGCCAGCAGATCCGCGACAGGGACCCCTCCACAGCCCCAGCATTTT
TRBD1 | few | TRBJ1-1 | TRBV20-1 | CSAPGWTGGDSNTEAFF | TGCAGTGCCCCCGGCTGGACAGGGGGCGATTCGAACACTGAAGCTTTCTTT
NA | many | TRBJ2-4 | TRBV3-1 | CASSHQELAKNIQYF | TGTGCCAGCAGCCACCAAGAACTAGCCAAAAACATTCAGTACTTC
NA | NA | TRBJ1-1 | TRBV19 | CASSISQIRGAEAFF | TGTGCCAGTAGTATAAGCCAAATTCGGGGTGCTGAAGCTTTCTTT
TRBD2 | many | TRBJ2-3 | TRBV13 | CASSSSLLAGAVDTQYF | TGTGCCAGCAGCTCATCATTACTAGCGGGAGCGGTAGATACGCAGTATTTT
TRBD2 | NA | TRBJ2-5 | TRBV6-1 | CASSGLAVKETQYF | TGTGCCAGCAGCGGACTAGCGGTAAAAGAGACCCAGTACTTC
NA | many | TRBJ1-6 | TRBV2 | CASSEEGVQSPLHF | TGTGCCAGCAGTGAGGAGGGGGTTCAGTCACCCCTCCACTTT
NA | NA | TRBJ1-1 | TRBV7-8 | CASSLAGGARTEAFF | TGTGCCAGCAGCTTAGCTGGGGGGGCGCGGACTGAAGCTTTCTTT
TRBD1 | NA | TRBJ1-2 | TRBV6-1 | CASSGGQVYGYTF | TGTGCCAGCAGTGGTGGACAGGTCTATGGCTACACCTTC
NA | NA | TRBJ1-2 | TRBV29-1 | CSVDGQGSYGYTF | TGCAGCGTTGACGGGCAGGGAAGCTATGGCTACACCTTC
TRBD2 | many | TRBJ2-3 | TRBV4-1 | CASSQDMREEPADTQYF | TGCGCCAGCAGCCAAGATATGCGGGAGGAACCTGCTGATACGCAGTATTTT
TRBD2 | many | TRBJ2-1 | TRBV27 | CASSRGLAGGEGYYIEQFF | TGTGCCAGCAGCCGGGGACTAGCGGGAGGGGAGGGTTATTATATTGAGCAGTTCTTC
NA | few | TRBJ1-5 | TRBV5-6 | CASSLTGLLSSNQPQHF | TGTGCCAGCAGCTTGACGGGTCTCCTGTCAAGCAATCAGCCCCAGCATTTT
TRBD1 | NA | TRBJ1-1 | TRBV7-9 | CASRQSDRGTEAFF | TGTGCCAGCAGGCAATCGGACAGGGGAACTGAAGCTTTCTTT
TRBD1 | few | TRBJ2-5 | TRBV9 | CASSGPSPGQVYQETQYF | TGTGCCAGCAGCGGACCGAGCCCGGGACAGGTCTACCAAGAGACCCAGTACTTC
TRBD1 | many | TRBJ1-5 | TRBV24-1 | CATSDPRQGDQPQHF | TGTGCCACCAGTGATCCCAGACAGGGGGATCAGCCCCAGCATTTT
NA | NA | TRBJ2-7 | TRBV12-3/TRBV12-4 | CASSQSFGGRYEQYF | TGTGCCAGCAGCCAATCCTTTGGGGGGCGATACGAGCAGTACTTC
TRBD2 | few | TRBJ2-1 | TRBV3-1 | CASSVVAGLAESNEQFF | TGTGCCAGCAGCGTAGTCGCAGGACTAGCGGAGAGCAATGAGCAGTTCTTC
NA | many | TRBJ2-1 | TRBV11-2 | CASRQGVDYEQFF | TGTGCCAGCAGACAAGGGGTAGATTATGAGCAGTTCTTC
TRBD1 | NA | TRBJ1-2 | TRBV6-4 | CASSAGTGGAYGYTF | TGTGCCAGCAGTGCTGGGACAGGGGGCGCGTATGGCTACACCTTC
TRBD1 | many | TRBJ1-3 | TRBV18 | CASSPGQASGNTIYF | TGTGCCAGCTCACCAGGACAGGCCTCTGGAAACACCATATATTTT
TRBD1 | NA | TRBJ2-1 | TRBV18 | CASSLPGQGANEQFF | TGTGCCAGCTCACTTCCGGGACAGGGGGCTAATGAGCAGTTCTTC
TRBD1 | few | TRBJ1-1 | TRBV12-3/TRBV12-4 | CASSLRDRGTEAFF | TGTGCCAGCAGTTTGAGGGACAGGGGCACTGAAGCTTTCTTT
TRBD2 | many | TRBJ2-3 | TRBV28 | CASSLSLAVNEDTQYF | TGTGCCAGCAGTTTAAGCCTAGCGGTGAATGAAGATACGCAGTATTTT
NA | NA | TRBJ2-7 | TRBV19 | CASSISGPPNFYEQYF | TGTGCCAGTAGTATCAGCGGACCCCCGAATTTTTACGAGCAGTACTTC
NA | few | TRBJ2-2 | TRBV29-1 | CSVGGLLTGELFF | TGCAGCGTTGGGGGACTCCTCACCGGGGAGCTGTTTTTT
TRBD1 | many | TRBJ2-7 | TRBV10-3 | CAISTGTGGLYEQYF | TGTGCCATCAGCACCGGGACAGGGGGCCTCTACGAGCAGTACTTC
TRBD2 | many | TRBJ2-7 | TRBV18 | CASSLGLADSSYEQYF | TGTGCCAGCTCGCTCGGACTAGCAGATAGCTCCTACGAGCAGTACTTC
TRBD2 | NA | TRBJ2-5 | TRBV7-7 | CASSSGTSGSPQYF | TGTGCTAGCAGCTCCGGGACTAGCGGGAGTCCCCAGTACTTC
NA | NA | TRBJ1-1 | TRBV10-1 | CASSESQSNTEAFF | TGCGCCAGCAGTGAGTCACAGTCTAACACTGAAGCTTTCTTT
TRBD2 | many | TRBJ2-7 | TRBV7-2 | CASSGTRQYF | TGTGCCAGCAGCGGGACTAGGCAGTACTTC
NA | many | TRBJ1-1 | TRBV27 | CASSLAGKRGEAFF | TGTGCCAGCAGTTTGGCCGGGAAACGGGGGGAAGCTTTCTTT
NA | many | TRBJ2-7 | TRBV11-2 | CASSLERGLDEQYF | TGTGCCAGCAGCTTAGAACGGGGGCTCGACGAGCAGTACTTC